The 15 T cell receptor beta chains presented below share a single source sample, sequenced in a study of blood T cell repertoires in COVID-19. Generated by immunoSEQ multiplex PCR, the TCRdb table keeps only in-frame clones and is missing some. The table lists roughly 200,000 clones, approximately 86% of them singletons. The specimen sequenced was PBMCs or T cells enriched from blood (not recorded which). The receptors derive from a woman aged 25-40 years who had been exposed to COVID-19.

This chain uses TRBV6-4 with TRBJ2-3, with 8 bases matching TRBD2. Germline assignment: CDR1 MRHNA and CDR2 SNTAGT. The ends lost 6 bases at V and 3 bases at J; junction bases unmatched: 8. CDR3 length: 15 residues. The CDR3 sequence is CASRPRGGGTDTQYF. As DNA, the CDR3 is TGTGCCAGCAGGCCCCGCGGCGGGGGGACAGATACGCAGTATTTT.

The V and J genes are TRBV3-1 (or the pseudogene TRBV3-2) and TRBJ1-1; D ambiguous. V was cut by 1 base and J by 4 bases, with 10 bases left in between. The CDR3 spans 14 residues. The germline V gene has CDR1 LGHDT and CDR2 YNNKEL (reference sequence). The CDR3, as DNA: TGTGCCAGCAGCCAAGGTGGAGAGATCACTGAAGCTTTCTTT. This codes for CASSQGGEITEAFF.

The gene calls are TRBV6-1 and TRBJ1-4, with D possibly matching TRBD1 (6 bases). The germline gives CDR1 MNHNS, CDR2 SASEGT. V lost 2 bases to trimming and J lost 1 base, with 11 bases between them. This CDR3 spans 16 amino acids. This CDR3 reads CASSERGARTNEKLFF. The CDR3 DNA is TGTGCCAGCAGTGAACGGGGGGCCAGAACTAATGAAAAACTGTTTTTT.

This rearrangement joins TRBV9 to TRBJ2-7; 9 bases fit TRBD1. The CDR3 is made up of 14 amino acids. V shed 4 bases and J 3 bases; nucleotides not matched to a gene: 5. In germline, CDR1 is SGDLS, CDR2 YYNGEE. The CDR3 coding sequence is TGTGCCAGCAGCACCGGGACAGGGTTCTACGAGCAGTACTTC. Encoded protein: CASSTGTGFYEQYF.

This chain links TRBV19 with TRBJ1-6; D is unclear. Germline V lookup: CDR1 LNHDA, CDR2 SQIVND (reference sequence). The CDR3 is 16 residues long. V shed 5 bases and J shed 6 bases, with 17 bases lying between them. CDR3 loop: CASSRREDLLNSPLHF. DNA of the CDR3: TGTGCCAGTAGTCGACGTGAGGATCTCCTTAATTCACCCCTCCACTTT. The variable domain in full, completed from reference TRBV19 and TRBJ1-6, reads DGGITQSPKYLFRKEGQNVTLSCEQNLNHDAMYWYRQDPGQGLRLIYYSQIVNDFQKGDIAEGYSVSREKKESFPLTVTSAQKNPTAFYLCASSRREDLLNSPLHFGNGTRLTVT.

The chain links TRBV15 to TRBJ2-7, with 8 bases matching TRBD1. The CDR3 runs 15 residues. The germline gives CDR1 LNHNV, CDR2 YYDKDF (reference sequence). Trimming at V came to 3 bases and at J to 5 bases, leaving 9 bases not matched to a gene. Here the CDR3 reads CATSSPGTGLHEQYF. The CDR3 DNA is TGTGCCACCAGCAGTCCCGGGACAGGCTTGCACGAGCAGTACTTC.

The chain employs TRBV29-1 and TRBJ1-5; TRBD1 is a possible D gene (6 bases). The CDR3 runs 14 residues. The germline gives CDR1 SQVTM, CDR2 ANQGSEA. Trimming stripped 4 bases from V and 0 bases from J, with 10 bases between. Written as DNA, the CDR3 is TGCAGCGTTGGGGACATTTATAGCAATCAGCCCCAGCATTTT. It translates to CSVGDIYSNQPQHF.

The gene calls are TRBV19 and TRBJ2-1, with TRBD2 matching over 10 bases. The CDR3 covers 14 residues. The trim removed 9 bases at V and 2 bases at J, leaving 4 bases unmatched. Germline V lookup: CDR1 LNHDA, CDR2 SQIVND (reference sequence). This CDR3 is CASKAGGPYNEQFF. The CDR3 bases are TGTGCCAGCAAAGCGGGGGGGCCCTACAATGAGCAGTTCTTC.

The chain has TRBV4-2 and TRBJ1-1, with a tentative D call TRBD1 (5 bases). The CDR3 is made up of 15 amino acids. CDR1 and CDR2 (germline): LGHNA, YNFKEQ. The germline V and J ends were trimmed by 1 base and 3 bases, with 12 bases remaining between them. The CDR3 is CASSQGGAGDTEAFF. In DNA, the CDR3 is TGTGCCAGCAGCCAAGGAGGGGCGGGGGACACTGAAGCTTTCTTT.

The rearrangement uses TRBV11-2 and TRBJ1-2; D uncertain. This CDR3 is built from 17 residues. V lost 1 base and J lost 8, with 23 bases in between. Germline lookup yields CDR1 SGHAT and CDR2 FQNNGV. CDR3 DNA: TGTGCCAGCAGCTTAGGTGGTTCGGGAATCCCGCTTTTCGGCTACACCTTC. This codes for CASSLGGSGIPLFGYTF.

The genes are TRBV30 and TRBJ1-6; D not certain. The germline CDR1 and CDR2 sequences are GTSNPN and SVGIG (reference sequence). The CDR3 has 13 amino acids. Trimming stripped 3 bases from V and 7 bases from J, with 10 bases between. Here the CDR3 DNA reads TGTGCCTGGAGCCCAGGCGGGAATTCACCCCTCCACTTT. Protein product: CAWSPGGNSPLHF.

The chain has TRBV2 and TRBJ1-2; 7 positions agree with TRBD1. This CDR3 has 17 amino acids. Germline values: CDR1 SNHLY, CDR2 FYNNEI. V gave up 0 bases and J gave up 2 bases; unmatched junction bases: 9. CDR3: CASSEATGLGWNYGYTF. The CDR3 DNA is TGTGCCAGCAGTGAAGCGACAGGGTTGGGGTGGAACTATGGCTACACCTTC.

This clone has a single count. This sequence joins TRBV30 and TRBJ2-7, with TRBD1 as a possible D gene (6 bases). V lost 2 bases to trimming and J lost 0 bases, with 14 bases between them. In germline, CDR1 is GTSNPN, CDR2 SVGIG (reference sequence). The CDR3 spans 15 residues. This CDR3 reads CAWSREGVTSYEQYF. For the CDR3, the DNA is TGTGCCTGGAGTAGAGAGGGGGTTACCTCCTACGAGCAGTACTTC.

This clone was detected only once. The chain couples TRBV12-3 or TRBV12-4 to TRBJ1-2, with 9 bases that match TRBD1. This CDR3 is 13 amino acids long. V lost 5 bases to trimming and J lost 8 bases; unmatched junction nucleotides: 6. CDR3 amino acids: CASSPQGALGYTF. DNA for the CDR3: TGTGCCAGCAGTCCACAGGGGGCGTTAGGCTACACCTTC.

This rearrangement joins TRBV5-1 to TRBJ1-1; 7 nucleotides match TRBD1. CDR1 SGHRS and CDR2 YFSETQ come from the germline V gene. The CDR3 runs 13 residues. J lost 2 bases, V lost 6 bases, and 4 bases had no gene match. The CDR3, as DNA: TGCGCCAGCACCGGACAGGCTAACACTGAAGCTTTCTTT. Encoded protein: CASTGQANTEAFF.